This T cell receptor (beta chain) originates from a study of blood T cells in healthy people across ages. Whole-study findings and limits: More naive CD4+ cells and higher diversity were found in long-lived than in aged donors. Estimates of diversity drawn from one million T cells were considered underestimates.

This clonotype was recorded a few times. The antigen remains undetermined. Primers used in a second PCR of roughly 7 to 12 cycles were a sample-barcoded 5' primer and a J-beta primer mix. In TCRdb, the 5' RACE reads were re-called with MiXCR into one record per CDR3 protein. This table has about 2 million distinct CDR3 sequences, roughly 52% appearing once. This CDR3 is 16 amino acids long. Germline V gives CDR1 WSHSY, CDR2 SAAADI. V lost 4 bases and J 3 bases, leaving 18 bases between the germline ends. Specimen: blood. The rearrangement uses TRBV10-2 and TRBJ2-5; tentatively, D is TRBD1 (7 bases). The receptor was derived from a woman aged 35 to 49 in good health. The CDR3 bases are TGCGCCAGCAGTGTCGGGGGTGGGACAGCAGAAGAGACCCAGTACTTC. Protein sequence: CASSVGGGTAEETQYF.